These 12 T cell receptor beta chains came from one sample sequenced in a study of graft-versus-host responses after intestinal transplantation. No antigen has been assigned to these receptors. The assay was immunoSEQ multiplex PCR, and TCRdb's table has in-frame clones only and misses some. The sample contains over 55,000 clones, roughly 84% of which appear only once. The source was unstimulated CD4+ T cells sorted from spleen or lymph node cells, collected before transplant. The receptor set was obtained from a human donor who was the organ donor for an intestinal transplant.

For the CDR3, the DNA is TGTGCCAGCAGTTACACGACAGGCTCCTATAATTCACCCCTCCACTTT. Protein sequence: CASSYTTGSYNSPLHF. The chain joins TRBV6-5 to TRBJ1-6; perhaps TRBD1 as D (6 bases). The length of the CDR3 is 16 residues. CDR1 and CDR2 (germline): MNHEY, SVGAGI. V was pared by 2 bases and J by 0 bases, with 8 bases between.

V is TRBV7-2 and J is TRBJ1-6; 7 positions match TRBD1. Germline loops: CDR1 SGHTA, CDR2 FQGNSA. This CDR3 is 16 amino acids long. The V segment lost 8 bases and the J segment 9 bases; nucleotides outside the gene matches: 16. CDR3 in DNA: TGTGCCAGCGGTAGAACAGGGGAAGGGCCTGGTTCACCCCTCCACTTT. It codes for CASGRTGEGPGSPLHF.

The gene calls are TRBV6-1 and TRBJ2-3, with no clear D. V was cut by 0 bases and J by 5 bases, with 6 bases left in between. Germline values: CDR1 MNHNS, CDR2 SASEGT. This CDR3 has 13 amino acids. This CDR3 is CASSEAYGDTQYF. CDR3 nucleotide sequence: TGTGCCAGCAGTGAAGCTTACGGAGATACGCAGTATTTT.

The chain couples TRBV10-2 to TRBJ2-3, with D possibly TRBD1 on 5 matching bases. In germline, CDR1 is WSHSY, CDR2 SAAADI. Trimming removed 7 bases from V and 3 bases from J, with 14 bases in between. The CDR3 totals 14 residues. CDR3 nucleotides: TGCGCCAGCAAGTGGGGCTCCGGGACAGATACGCAGTATTTT. Protein product: CASKWGSGTDTQYF.

The V gene is TRBV10-3, the J gene TRBJ1-5; 9 bases align to TRBD1. Looked up from germline, CDR1 is ENHRY and CDR2 is SYGVKD. CDR3 size: 15 residues. V dropped 3 bases and J dropped 4; count of bases not matched to a gene: 4. The CDR3 here is CAISDPGQGNQPQHF. CDR3 DNA sequence: TGTGCCATCAGTGACCCCGGACAGGGGAATCAGCCCCAGCATTTT.

The V call is TRBV6-1, the J call TRBJ1-2; TRBD1 aligns across 8 bases. V lost 4 bases, J lost 3 bases, and 1 base stayed unmatched. The CDR3 is 13 amino acids. Germline values: CDR1 MNHNS, CDR2 SASEGT. The CDR3 DNA reads as TGTGCCAGCAGTGTGGACAGGGACTATGGCTACACCTTC. Protein: CASSVDRDYGYTF.

The chain is built from TRBV10-3 and TRBJ1-6; D is unresolved. This CDR3 is 13 amino acids long. The germline V gene has CDR1 ENHRY and CDR2 SYGVKD. V lost 4 bases to trimming and J lost 9 bases, with 10 bases between them. The CDR3 loop is CAISVGGSSPLHF. In DNA form, the CDR3 reads TGTGCCATCAGTGTGGGAGGGTCTTCACCCCTCCACTTT.

V and J are TRBV5-1 and TRBJ2-2; 9 bases map to TRBD1. The CDR3 is made up of 15 amino acids. In germline, CDR1 is SGHRS, CDR2 YFSETQ. V dropped 4 bases and J dropped 4; count of bases not matched to a gene: 5. The CDR3 sequence is CASSLQGASTGELFF. The CDR3 coding sequence is TGCGCCAGCAGCCTACAGGGGGCTAGCACCGGGGAGCTGTTTTTT.

DNA for the CDR3: TGTGCCAGCAGCTTGGCCGGGGGGGGCCAAAACATTCAGTACTTC. This sequence encodes CASSLAGGGQNIQYF. The genes are TRBV5-6 and TRBJ2-4, with TRBD2 matching 8 bases. The length of the CDR3 is 15 residues. Germline CDR1 and CDR2: SGHDT and YYEEEE. V lost 0 bases and J lost 5; bases outside the gene matches: 4.

V gene TRBV9 combines with J gene TRBJ2-1, with D possibly matching TRBD2 (6 bases). The CDR3 contains 19 residues. Germline-derived CDR1 and CDR2 are SGDLS and YYNGEE. V lost 0 bases to trimming and J lost 2 bases, with 21 bases between them. CDR3: CASSVGMGKRATTYNEQFF. CDR3 DNA sequence: TGTGCCAGCAGCGTAGGTATGGGGAAGCGGGCAACAACCTACAATGAGCAGTTCTTC.

The V gene is TRBV7-3, the J gene TRBJ2-5; TRBD1 matches at 7 bases. The length of the CDR3 is 14 residues. Germline CDR1 SGHTA, CDR2 FQGTGA. Losses at the gene ends were 0 bases for V and 2 bases for J; bases not matched to a gene: 0. CDR3 region: CASSLTGQQETQYF. The DNA of the CDR3 is TGTGCCAGCAGCTTAACGGGACAGCAAGAGACCCAGTACTTC.

This chain uses TRBV2 with TRBJ1-5; D perhaps matches TRBD1 (5 bases). The CDR3 runs to 15 residues. V shed 4 bases and J shed 4 bases, with 14 bases lying between them. The V gene's germline CDR1 is SNHLY and CDR2 FYNNEI. This CDR3 reads CASSGLGGGNQPQHF. In DNA, the CDR3 is TGTGCCAGCAGTGGTCTTGGGGGGGGGAATCAGCCCCAGCATTTT. The full variable domain, its missing parts supplied by reference TRBV2 and TRBJ1-5, is EPEVTQTPSHQVTQMGQEVILRCVPISNHLYFYWYRQILGQKVEFLVSFYNNEISEKSEIFDDQFSVERPDGSNFTLKIRSTKLEDSAMYFCASSGLGGGNQPQHFGDGTRLSIL.